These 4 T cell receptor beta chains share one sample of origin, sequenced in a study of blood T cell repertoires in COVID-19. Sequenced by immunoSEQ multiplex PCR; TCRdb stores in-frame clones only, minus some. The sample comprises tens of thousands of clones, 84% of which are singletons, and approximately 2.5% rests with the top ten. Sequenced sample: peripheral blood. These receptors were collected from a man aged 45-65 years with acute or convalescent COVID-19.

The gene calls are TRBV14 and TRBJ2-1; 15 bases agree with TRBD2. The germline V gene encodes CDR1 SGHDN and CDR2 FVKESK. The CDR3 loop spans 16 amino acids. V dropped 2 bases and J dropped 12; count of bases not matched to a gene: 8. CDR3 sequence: CASSQLGLAGGDGQFF. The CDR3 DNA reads TGTGCCAGCAGCCAACTGGGACTAGCGGGAGGAGACGGGCAGTTCTTC. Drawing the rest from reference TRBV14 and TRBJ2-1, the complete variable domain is EAGVTQFPSHSVIEKGQTVTLRCDPISGHDNLYWYRRVMGKEIKFLLHFVKESKQDESGMPNNRFLAERTGGTYSTLKVQPAELEDSGVYFCASSQLGLAGGDGQFFGPGTRLTVL.

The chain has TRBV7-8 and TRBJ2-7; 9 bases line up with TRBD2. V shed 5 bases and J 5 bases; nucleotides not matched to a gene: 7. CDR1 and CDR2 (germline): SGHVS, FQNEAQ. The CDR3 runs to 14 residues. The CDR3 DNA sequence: TGTGCCAGCAGCATTAGCGGGAGTGGGCACGAGCAGTACTTC. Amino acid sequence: CASSISGSGHEQYF.

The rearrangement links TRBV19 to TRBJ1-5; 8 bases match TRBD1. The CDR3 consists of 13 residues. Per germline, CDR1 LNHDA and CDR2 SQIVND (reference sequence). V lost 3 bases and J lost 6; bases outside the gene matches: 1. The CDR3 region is CASSMGTGQPQHF. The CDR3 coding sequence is TGTGCCAGTAGTATGGGGACAGGTCAGCCCCAGCATTTT.

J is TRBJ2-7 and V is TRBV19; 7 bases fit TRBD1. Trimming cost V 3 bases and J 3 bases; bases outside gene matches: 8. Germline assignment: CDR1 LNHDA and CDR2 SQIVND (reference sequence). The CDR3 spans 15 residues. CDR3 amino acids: CASSMAGQGDYEQYF. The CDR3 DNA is TGTGCCAGTAGTATGGCAGGGCAGGGGGACTACGAGCAGTACTTC.